The text below deals with one T cell receptor (beta chain). Its specificity is unknown. CDR1 is GTSNPN, CDR2 SVGIG, per germline (reference sequence). This CDR3 comprises 12 residues. Trimming stripped 2 bases from V and 3 bases from J, with 8 bases between. This sample was included in a study of OX40 agonist ivuxolimab in advanced cancers. Study context: The dose-escalation cohort had hepatocellular carcinoma, melanoma, renal cell or head and neck cancer. Study results and limitations: No antigen was identified for the clonally expanded peripheral T cells.

Sequencing used immunoSEQ multiplex PCR; TCRdb keeps in-frame clones, though not all of them. Here the sample spans roughly 51,000 clones, approximately 90% being singletons. The source is an adult with an advanced solid tumor such as melanoma, head and neck, liver or kidney cancer. This specimen consisted of CD4+ or CD8+ T cells sorted from blood, obtained in a trial of the OX40 agonist ivuxolimab. This chain links TRBV30 with TRBJ2-7; no reliable D call. CDR3 DNA sequence: TGTGCCTGGAGTCCTTGGGACTACGAGCAGTACTTC. This codes for CAWSPWDYEQYF. The complete variable domain, with remaining parts taken from reference TRBV30 and TRBJ2-7, reads SQTIHQWPATLVQPVGSPLSLECTVEGTSNPNLYWYRQAAGRGLQLLFYSVGIGQISSEVPQNLSASRPQDRQFILSSKKLLLSDSGFYLCAWSPWDYEQYFGPGTRLTVT.